Presented here are 27 T cell receptor beta chains from one specimen sequenced in a study of CXCR3-negative and CXCR3-positive naive CD8 T cells. All TRB cDNA libraries came from 5' RACE performed with UMI labels. TCRdb re-called the 5' RACE reads; every CDR3 protein appears as one record, without DNA. Its table records about 6,700 distinct CDR3 sequences. Sample: naive CXCR3- CD8+ T cells from blood. The subset denotes: CD45RO-CCR7+CD27+CD95- naive CD8+ T cells lacking CXCR3 (TNR3-). Source of these receptors: a human donor in good health. Some clones in this sample may be carry-over from other donors' samples.

Considering frequency, this clonotype is medium-sized (0.01 to 0.1%). The V gene is TRBV10-2, the J gene TRBJ2-3; the D call of TRBD2 rests on TCRdb alone, since no DNA is present to check it. Looked up from germline, CDR1 is WSHSY and CDR2 is SAAADI. This CDR3 region has 16 residues. The CDR3 region is CASSLSGEPPTDTQYF.

The rearrangement uses TRBV14 and TRBJ2-3; the TCRdb D gene call, TRBD2, has no DNA to confirm it. From germline, CDR1 is SGHDN and CDR2 FVKESK. CDR3 length equals 14 residues. The CDR3: CASSYYRGTDTQYF. The full variable domain, with the rest looked up from reference TRBV14 and TRBJ2-3, is EAGVTQFPSHSVIEKGQTVTLRCDPISGHDNLYWYRRVMGKEIKFLLHFVKESKQDESGMPNNRFLAERTGGTYSTLKVQPAELEDSGVYFCASSYYRGTDTQYFGPGTRLTVL.

By frequency, this clonotype registers medium-sized. This rearrangement joins TRBV11-2 to TRBJ2-3; the TCRdb call, TRBD2, lacks DNA for checking. Germline CDR1 is SGHAT and CDR2 is FQNNGV. The CDR3 loop spans 17 amino acids. The CDR3 is CASSLVTLAGGSDTQYF.

Measured by frequency, this clonotype is medium-sized (0.01 to 0.1%). The chain links TRBV5-1 to TRBJ2-1; the TCRdb D gene call, TRBD1, has no DNA to confirm it. The CDR3 sequence is 16 residues long. The germline V gene encodes CDR1 SGHRS and CDR2 YFSETQ. The CDR3: CASSSPRGLSGNEQFF.

By frequency, this clonotype is medium-sized (0.01 to 0.1%). The chain uses TRBV10-3 and TRBJ2-7. CDR1 is ENHRY and CDR2 is SYGVKD in the germline V gene. The CDR3 is made up of 13 amino acids. The CDR3 protein is CAIRRDESYEQYF.

This clonotype ranks as medium-sized in terms of frequency. The V gene is TRBV29-1, the J gene TRBJ1-1; no DNA is available, so the TRBD1 call from TCRdb remains unchecked. In germline, CDR1 is SQVTM, CDR2 ANQGSEA. The CDR3 has 13 amino acids. The chain's CDR3 is CSVTGGLGTEAFF.

The rearrangement links TRBV6-2 or TRBV6-3 to TRBJ2-3. The CDR3 is 13 amino acids. Per the germline V gene, CDR1 is MNHEY and CDR2 is SVGEGT. The chain's CDR3 is CASSYAITDTQYF.

The chain uses TRBV12-3 or TRBV12-4 and TRBJ1-2. The CDR3 spans 15 residues. CDR3 protein: CASSPLGGGRYGYTF.

V is TRBV29-1 and J is TRBJ2-1; TCRdb indicates TRBD2, and absent DNA this call remains unverified. The CDR3 loop spans 12 amino acids. Germline CDR1 reads SQVTM; CDR2 reads ANQGSEA. CDR3 region: CSGANPANEQFF.

This clonotype shows up as medium-sized by frequency. The rearrangement uses TRBV7-9 and TRBJ1-2. CDR3 length: 13 amino acids. Germline V gives CDR1 SEHNR, CDR2 FQNEAQ (reference sequence). CDR3 protein: CASSLGPIYGYTF.

The rearrangement uses TRBV13 and TRBJ1-1; lacking DNA, the TRBD1 call made by TCRdb goes unchecked. The CDR3 length is 11 residues. Germline V gene lookup returns CDR1 PRHDT and CDR2 FYEKMQ (reference sequence). The chain's CDR3 is CASSDRERSFF.

The chain employs TRBV25-1 and TRBJ1-2. Germline V gene data show CDR1 as MGHDK and CDR2 as SYGVNS. There are 14 residues in the CDR3. This chain's CDR3 is CASIPPGRSYGYTF.

Considering frequency, this clonotype is medium-sized. The rearrangement links TRBV7-9 to TRBJ2-7. The CDR3 length is 13 residues. Germline loops: CDR1 SEHNR, CDR2 FQNEAQ (reference sequence). CDR3 sequence reads: CASTTSSSYEQYF. The full variable domain, in which reference TRBV7-9 and TRBJ2-7 provide the parts outside the CDR3, is DTGVSQNPRHKITKRGQNVTFRCDPISEHNRLYWYRQTLGQGPEFLTYFQNEAQLEKSRLLSDRFSAERPKGSFSTLEIQRTEQGDSAMYLCASTTSSSYEQYFGPGTRLTVT.

This clonotype shows up as medium-sized by frequency. This chain uses TRBV29-1 with TRBJ2-2; TCRdb designates TRBD1, a call that cannot be tested without DNA. This CDR3 has 14 residues. In germline, CDR1 is SQVTM, CDR2 ANQGSEA. CDR3 protein: CSVQGQGRTGELFF.

Frequency places this clonotype as medium-sized (0.01 to 0.1%). V and J are TRBV20-1 and TRBJ2-3; no DNA is available, so the TRBD2 call from TCRdb remains unchecked. Germline-derived CDR1 and CDR2 are DFQATT and SNEGSKA (reference sequence). The CDR3 runs 15 residues. The CDR3 region is CSARDLAGDIDTQYF.

The genes are TRBV7-9 and TRBJ1-1. Germline V gene lookup returns CDR1 SEHNR and CDR2 FQNEAQ (reference sequence). The CDR3 sequence is 11 residues long. CDR3 residues: CASRRGLEAFF.

This clonotype is deemed medium-sized (0.01 to 0.1%) by its frequency. The genes are TRBV10-3 and TRBJ2-7; TCRdb's D gene call, TRBD2, goes unchecked for lack of DNA. The germline V gene encodes CDR1 ENHRY and CDR2 SYGVKD. The CDR3 contains 15 residues. The CDR3 sequence: CAISPTSGNSYEQYF.

This clonotype shows up as medium-sized (0.01 to 0.1%) by frequency. The V call is TRBV29-1, the J call TRBJ1-1; the TCRdb call, TRBD1, lacks DNA for checking. Germline loops: CDR1 SQVTM, CDR2 ANQGSEA. The CDR3 length is 14 residues. CDR3 sequence reads: CSVAGQELNTEAFF.

According to its frequency, this clonotype is medium-sized. V is TRBV20-1 and J is TRBJ2-7. This CDR3 contains 14 residues. Germline assignment: CDR1 DFQATT and CDR2 SNEGSKA (reference sequence). Here the CDR3 reads CSARRDRGSYEQYF.

The V call is TRBV11-2, the J call TRBJ2-1; TCRdb selects TRBD2, and the lack of DNA leaves this call unchecked. CDR1 and CDR2 from the germline V gene are SGHAT and FQNNGV. This CDR3 region has 12 residues. CDR3 region: CASSSGVVEQFF.

This clonotype is deemed medium-sized by its frequency. The rearrangement uses TRBV27 and TRBJ2-2; with no DNA, the TCRdb D assignment of TRBD1 cannot be verified. Looked up from germline, CDR1 is MNHEY and CDR2 is SMNVEV (reference sequence). The CDR3 spans 16 residues. The CDR3 here is CASSLVSGGNTGELFF.

This clonotype is labeled medium-sized based on frequency. V and J are TRBV9 and TRBJ2-1; TCRdb outputs TRBD1, but without DNA this stays unchecked. Germline CDR1 SGDLS, CDR2 YYNGEE. This CDR3 comprises 16 residues. CDR3: CASSVLRDGYYNEQFF.

V and J are TRBV7-9 and TRBJ2-2; TCRdb's D call, TRBD2, is unchecked because there is no DNA. Germline values: CDR1 SEHNR, CDR2 FQNEAQ (reference sequence). This CDR3 is built from 16 residues. CDR3 amino acids: CASSRKREGDTGELFF.

This clonotype is medium-sized (0.01 to 0.1%) by frequency. The CDR3 sequence is CATSKNGGYEQYF. The rearrangement links TRBV15 to TRBJ2-7; TCRdb's assignment of TRBD2 cannot be checked, as there is no DNA. The CDR3 contains 13 residues. Germline values: CDR1 LNHNV, CDR2 YYDKDF (reference sequence). The variable domain in full, with the rest retrieved from reference TRBV15 and TRBJ2-7, is DAMVIQNPRYQVTQFGKPVTLSCSQTLNHNVMYWYQQKSSQAPKLLFHYYDKDFNNEADTPDNFQSRRPNTSFCFLDIRSPGLGDTAMYLCATSKNGGYEQYFGPGTRLTVT.

This clonotype is classed as medium-sized by frequency. The chain joins TRBV7-8 to TRBJ2-7; without DNA, the TCRdb call of TRBD2 cannot be checked. The CDR3 runs to 14 residues. Germline V CDR1 and CDR2: SGHVS, FQNEAQ. This chain's CDR3 is CASSLTGLAYEQYF.

This clonotype ranks as medium-sized in terms of frequency. V and J are TRBV5-6 and TRBJ1-2; the TRBD1 assignment by TCRdb is unverifiable without DNA. Germline V gene lookup returns CDR1 SGHDT and CDR2 YYEEEE. This CDR3 has 15 residues. CDR3 amino acids: CASSLAQTGDYGYTF.

The chain links TRBV20-1 to TRBJ2-1; as DNA is missing, the TRBD2 call by TCRdb cannot be tested. Germline assignment: CDR1 DFQATT and CDR2 SNEGSKA (reference sequence). The CDR3 is 16 residues long. CDR3 loop: CSAPKELAGGHNEQFF.